Each of the 29 T cell receptor beta chains below was sequenced from the same sample in a study of Ad26.COV2.S vaccination and SARS-CoV-2 variants (dated by TCRdb to 2020 to 2022). The treatment or condition label of this sample denotes: around 19 received Ad26.COV2.S at low or high dose, single or two shots; several received placebo; per-sample allocation not given. For vaccine and placebo recipients, repertoires were sequenced using samples collected on day 63 after the first injection. The library came from the immunoSEQ multiplex PCR assay. TCRdb provides this immuneACCESS table in a form limited to in-frame rearrangements. Some clones are lacking; in checked studies, under half of them reflect an unresolved V gene, and why the rest are absent is not known. The sample has 360,000 or so clones on record, around nine tenths of them singletons. The biggest ten clones account for approximately 1.9% of the sample.

The sample consisted of peripheral blood, taken in a trial of Ad26.COV2.S vaccine versus placebo. These receptors were collected from a person between 18 and 65 years old who received the Ad26.COV2.S COVID-19 vaccine or a placebo.

This chain links TRBV27 with TRBJ1-6; D is undetermined. The germline gives CDR1 MNHEY, CDR2 SMNVEV (reference sequence). V was trimmed by 6 bases and J by 6 bases, leaving 9 bases between them. The CDR3 spans 13 residues. The CDR3 sequence: CASSWGSNSPLHF. The CDR3 DNA reads as TGTGCCAGCAGCTGGGGATCTAATTCACCCCTCCACTTT.

The chain links TRBV30 to TRBJ1-1; D gene ambiguous. The V gene lost 3 bases and the J gene lost 5 bases, with 13 bases spanning the gap. Germline V gives CDR1 GTSNPN, CDR2 SVGIG (reference sequence). This CDR3 has 13 amino acids. This CDR3 reads CAWRVPGRTEAFF. CDR3 in DNA: TGTGCCTGGAGAGTACCGGGTCGGACTGAAGCTTTCTTT.

V gene TRBV5-4 combines with J gene TRBJ1-1, with 11 bases fitting TRBD1. Germline CDR1 reads SGHNT; CDR2 reads YYREEE (reference sequence). The CDR3 is 16 residues long. Trimming cost V 5 bases and J 3 bases; bases outside gene matches: 9. The CDR3 spells CASSFEWGQGDTEAFF. DNA for the CDR3: TGTGCCAGCAGTTTTGAATGGGGACAGGGGGACACTGAAGCTTTCTTT.

The chain has TRBV29-1 and TRBJ2-3; 12 positions match TRBD2. Germline CDR1 reads SQVTM; CDR2 reads ANQGSEA. V lost 5 bases and J lost 4; bases outside the gene matches: 16. The CDR3 extends over 18 amino acids. The CDR3: CSVQDMTSGSLLADTQYF. For the CDR3, the DNA is TGCAGCGTTCAGGACATGACTAGCGGGAGCCTATTAGCAGATACGCAGTATTTT.

The chain combines TRBV20-1 with TRBJ2-2; no definite D call. V lost 0 bases and J 6 bases, leaving 2 bases between the germline ends. The CDR3 has 11 residues. Germline lookup yields CDR1 DFQATT and CDR2 SNEGSKA (reference sequence). This chain's CDR3 is CSARESGELFF. In DNA, the CDR3 is TGCAGTGCTAGAGAGTCCGGGGAGCTGTTTTTT.

This chain uses TRBV2 with TRBJ2-7; 8 nucleotides align to TRBD2. V was clipped by 9 bases and J by 3 bases; unmatched bases: 7. The length of the CDR3 is 13 residues. The germline V gene encodes CDR1 SNHLY and CDR2 FYNNEI. The CDR3 loop reads CASRTSSYYEQYF. CDR3 coding DNA: TGTGCCAGTAGGACTAGCTCCTACTACGAGCAGTACTTC.

The chain is built from TRBV28 and TRBJ2-3; D ambiguous. Germline V gene lookup returns CDR1 MDHEN and CDR2 SYDVKM. The CDR3 extends over 11 amino acids. Deletions cut 8 bases from V and 3 bases from J, with 6 bases between. DNA of the CDR3: TGTGCCAGCCAAGGGACAGATACGCAGTATTTT. This sequence encodes CASQGTDTQYF.

The V gene is TRBV19, the J gene TRBJ2-7; 8 nucleotides agree with TRBD1. Per germline, CDR1 LNHDA and CDR2 SQIVND (reference sequence). The length of the CDR3 is 13 residues. The ends lost 6 bases at V and 5 bases at J; junction bases unmatched: 6. CDR3 bases: TGTGCCAGTAGAGACAGGGGTACCCACGAGCAGTACTTC. Its translation: CASRDRGTHEQYF.

This clone appeared a single time. The chain carries TRBV5-1 and TRBJ2-7, with 8 bases fitting TRBD1. CDR1 SGHRS and CDR2 YFSETQ come from the germline V gene. The V and J ends lost 3 bases and 4 bases, in that order; junction bases with no gene match: 6. CDR3 length equals 14 residues. CDR3 sequence: CASSSDRDRYEQYF. The DNA of the CDR3 is TGCGCCAGCAGCTCGGACAGGGACCGATACGAGCAGTACTTC. Full variable domain (outside the CDR3, taken from reference TRBV5-1 and TRBJ2-7): KAGVTQTPRYLIKTRGQQVTLSCSPISGHRSVSWYQQTPGQGLQFLFEYFSETQRNKGNFPGRFSGRQFSNSRSEMNVSTLELGDSALYLCASSSDRDRYEQYFGPGTRLTVT.

This clone appeared a few times. V is TRBV13 and J is TRBJ1-6, with TRBD1 as a possible D gene (5 bases). Germline CDR1 reads PRHDT; CDR2 reads FYEKMQ (reference sequence). V was clipped by 5 bases and J by 9 bases, with 17 bases between them. This CDR3 is built from 15 residues. The CDR3 spells CASSHGRGSGSPLHF. CDR3 coding DNA: TGTGCCAGCAGCCACGGACGGGGGAGCGGTTCACCCCTCCACTTT.

The chain has TRBV30 and TRBJ2-2; D call uncertain. The CDR3 extends over 14 amino acids. Germline V gene sequence: CDR1 GTSNPN, CDR2 SVGIG (reference sequence). Trimming took 1 base from V and 6 from J, leaving 12 bases between them. The DNA for the CDR3 is TGTGCCTGGAGTGCCAGGTCGTACGCCGGGGAGCTGTTTTTT. As protein: CAWSARSYAGELFF. Drawing the rest from reference TRBV30 and TRBJ2-2, the complete variable domain is SQTIHQWPATLVQPVGSPLSLECTVEGTSNPNLYWYRQAAGRGLQLLFYSVGIGQISSEVPQNLSASRPQDRQFILSSKKLLLSDSGFYLCAWSARSYAGELFFGEGSRLTVL.

The chain links TRBV6-5 to TRBJ2-7; 8 bases are a match to TRBD2. This CDR3 has 15 amino acids. The V and J ends lost 10 bases and 0 bases, in that order; junction bases with no gene match: 11. Germline V lookup: CDR1 MNHEY, CDR2 SVGAGI. The CDR3 sequence: CATPPPGLGSYEQYF. The CDR3 nucleotides read TGTGCCACGCCTCCACCGGGACTAGGCTCCTACGAGCAGTACTTC.

The gene calls are TRBV7-9 and TRBJ2-1; D is undetermined. V lost 7 bases and J 0 bases, leaving 13 bases between the germline ends. Germline CDR1 reads SEHNR; CDR2 reads FQNEAQ (reference sequence). The CDR3 runs to 15 residues. DNA of the CDR3: TGTGCCAGCAACCCCGACTCGAGCTCCTACAATGAGCAGTTCTTC. Amino acids: CASNPDSSSYNEQFF.

The chain links TRBV4-1 to TRBJ2-7; D gene unclear. The CDR3 runs 14 residues. V lost 1 base, J lost 6 bases, and 13 bases lay in between. Germline-derived CDR1 and CDR2 are MGHRA and YSYEKL. CDR3 protein: CASSQGDSGSEQYF. The CDR3 DNA follows: TGCGCCAGCAGCCAAGGGGATAGTGGAAGCGAGCAGTACTTC.

The V and J genes are TRBV11-2 and TRBJ2-7; D may be TRBD2 (6 bases). V lost 5 bases and J lost 1, with 15 bases in between. Germline V gene lookup returns CDR1 SGHAT and CDR2 FQNNGV. The CDR3 has 15 residues. The CDR3 DNA is TGTGCCAGCAGCCCCCTGGTCGGGACTTCCTACGAGCAGTACTTC. Its translation is CASSPLVGTSYEQYF.

The chain combines TRBV11-3 with TRBJ2-7; D is uncertain. CDR1 is SGHNT, CDR2 YENEEA, per germline. The CDR3 is 13 amino acids. The germline V and J ends were trimmed by 1 base and 6 bases, with 10 bases remaining between them. DNA for the CDR3: TGTGCCAGCAGCTTAGTAAGTGGGCGCGAGCAGTACTTC. It specifies CASSLVSGREQYF. Looking up the rest from reference TRBV11-3 and TRBJ2-7 gives the full variable domain: EAGVVQSPRYKIIEKKQPVAFWCNPISGHNTLYWYLQNLGQGPELLIRYENEEAVDDSQLPKDRFSAERLKGVDSTLKIQPAELGDSAVYLCASSLVSGREQYFGPGTRLTVT.

This clone was seen just once. The identical CDR3 is also encoded by other nucleotide sequences in the sample. V gene TRBV20-1 combines with J gene TRBJ2-3, with TRBD2 matching 7 bases. This CDR3 is built from 11 residues. The germline V gene encodes CDR1 DFQATT and CDR2 SNEGSKA (reference sequence). Unmatched junction bases numbered 0, after V lost 3 bases and J lost 6 bases. Here the CDR3 reads CSARGGDTQYF. In DNA, the CDR3 is TGCAGTGCTAGGGGGGGGGATACGCAGTATTTT.

The genes are TRBV6-5 and TRBJ1-5; D not certain. Trimming removed 8 bases at V and 4 bases at J, with 12 bases between. This CDR3 region has 13 residues. Germline assignment: CDR1 MNHEY and CDR2 SVGAGI. The CDR3 here is CASAKGVNQPQHF. The CDR3 DNA follows: TGTGCCAGCGCCAAGGGAGTTAATCAGCCCCAGCATTTT.

V and J are TRBV28 and TRBJ2-1; 11 bases map to TRBD2. V trimming: 1 base; J trimming: 2 bases; junction bases outside the gene matches: 1. The CDR3 extends over 16 amino acids. Germline assignment: CDR1 MDHEN and CDR2 SYDVKM. The CDR3 reads CASSLYSGRAYNEQFF. For the CDR3, the DNA is TGTGCCAGCAGTTTATATAGCGGGAGGGCCTACAATGAGCAGTTCTTC.

The chain joins TRBV11-2 to TRBJ2-1; 12 nucleotides agree with TRBD2. This CDR3 is 14 amino acids long. V gave up 10 bases and J gave up 7 bases; unmatched junction bases: 8. Per the germline V gene, CDR1 is SGHAT and CDR2 is FQNNGV. The CDR3 DNA sequence: TGTGCCACCCAGACTAGCGGGAGAGGTAATGAGCAGTTCTTC. This encodes CATQTSGRGNEQFF. Full variable domain (missing parts from reference TRBV11-2 and TRBJ2-1): EAGVAQSPRYKIIEKRQSVAFWCNPISGHATLYWYQQILGQGPKLLIQFQNNGVVDDSQLPKDRFSAERLKGVDSTLKIQPAKLEDSAVYLCATQTSGRGNEQFFGPGTRLTVL.

The chain has TRBV9 and TRBJ2-7; 14 nucleotides align to TRBD2. The CDR3 is 15 amino acids. V lost 3 bases and J lost 6; bases outside the gene matches: 5. Germline values: CDR1 SGDLS, CDR2 YYNGEE. CDR3 sequence reads: CASSGGLAGVFEQYF. The CDR3 region has the DNA TGTGCCAGCAGCGGGGGACTAGCGGGAGTGTTCGAGCAGTACTTC.

The chain combines TRBV5-4 with TRBJ1-2; 12 bases agree with TRBD1. CDR1 and CDR2 (germline): SGHNT, YYREEE (reference sequence). This CDR3 has 16 amino acids. The V and J ends lost 0 bases and 5 bases, in that order; junction bases with no gene match: 5. In nucleotides, the CDR3 is TGTGCCAGCAGCTTGGAGGGACAGGGGGCCTGGTATGGCTACACCTTC. It encodes CASSLEGQGAWYGYTF.

This chain connects TRBV30 to TRBJ2-1, with D unclear. Germline V gene data show CDR1 as GTSNPN and CDR2 as SVGIG (reference sequence). This CDR3 has 11 residues. The V and J ends lost 4 bases and 3 bases respectively, with 4 bases between them. The CDR3: CAWTGYNEQFF. In DNA form, the CDR3 reads TGTGCCTGGACCGGCTACAATGAGCAGTTCTTC.

The chain carries TRBV23-1 and TRBJ1-1, with D possibly matching TRBD1 (6 bases). TRBV23-1 is an ORF for which the function is uncertain. V lost 7 bases and J lost 4, with 16 bases in between. This CDR3 is 14 amino acids long. The CDR3 nucleotides read TGCGCCAGCACGGCCCGGGGGCGCCTCACTGAAGCTTTCTTT. Protein: CASTARGRLTEAFF.

The chain joins TRBV5-1 to TRBJ2-2; 7 positions match TRBD1. With V trimmed by 1 base and J by 0 bases, 6 bases remained unmatched. There are 17 residues in the CDR3. The germline gives CDR1 SGHRS, CDR2 YFSETQ. CDR3 protein: CASSLFTGVANTGELFF. CDR3 in DNA: TGCGCCAGCAGCTTGTTTACAGGGGTCGCGAACACCGGGGAGCTGTTTTTT.

The CDR3 reads CASSQGTSYNEQFF. The CDR3 DNA follows: TGTGCCAGCAGCCAAGGGACTAGCTACAATGAGCAGTTCTTC. The chain links TRBV14 to TRBJ2-1, with 7 bases identical to TRBD2. V lost 1 base, J lost 3 bases, and 0 bases stayed unmatched. Looked up from germline, CDR1 is SGHDN and CDR2 is FVKESK. CDR3 length equals 14 residues. The entire variable domain, with the rest obtained from reference TRBV14 and TRBJ2-1, is as follows: EAGVTQFPSHSVIEKGQTVTLRCDPISGHDNLYWYRRVMGKEIKFLLHFVKESKQDESGMPNNRFLAERTGGTYSTLKVQPAELEDSGVYFCASSQGTSYNEQFFGPGTRLTVL.

This chain links TRBV15 with TRBJ1-2; D ambiguous. Germline CDR1 reads LNHNV; CDR2 reads YYDKDF (reference sequence). The ends were cut back, 1 base at V and 2 bases at J, with 11 bases in the middle. This CDR3 has 15 amino acids. CDR3 amino acids: CATSRVVGRNYGYTF. The CDR3 nucleotides read TGTGCCACCAGCAGAGTGGTTGGGCGGAACTATGGCTACACCTTC. Combining the CDR3 with reference TRBV15 and TRBJ1-2 gives the whole variable domain DAMVIQNPRYQVTQFGKPVTLSCSQTLNHNVMYWYQQKSSQAPKLLFHYYDKDFNNEADTPDNFQSRRPNTSFCFLDIRSPGLGDTAMYLCATSRVVGRNYGYTFGSGTRLTVV.

The V and J genes are TRBV10-3 and TRBJ1-2, with 7 bases fitting TRBD1. Germline trimming cut 4 bases from V and 3 bases from J; bases unmatched to any gene: 8. This CDR3 spans 15 amino acids. The V gene's germline CDR1 is ENHRY and CDR2 SYGVKD. The CDR3 DNA sequence: TGTGCCATCAGTGGCCGGGACAGTGAACACTATGGCTACACCTTC. Translating it yields CAISGRDSEHYGYTF.

V usage is TRBV5-1 and J usage is TRBJ2-7; TRBD2 agrees at 15 bases. Trimming removed 4 bases from V and 2 bases from J; junction bases left unmatched: 10. This CDR3 is built from 18 residues. The V gene's germline CDR1 is SGHRS and CDR2 YFSETQ. The CDR3 reads CASSLGLAGGQTTYEQYF. CDR3 coding DNA: TGCGCCAGCAGCCTTGGACTAGCGGGAGGGCAAACTACCTACGAGCAGTACTTC.